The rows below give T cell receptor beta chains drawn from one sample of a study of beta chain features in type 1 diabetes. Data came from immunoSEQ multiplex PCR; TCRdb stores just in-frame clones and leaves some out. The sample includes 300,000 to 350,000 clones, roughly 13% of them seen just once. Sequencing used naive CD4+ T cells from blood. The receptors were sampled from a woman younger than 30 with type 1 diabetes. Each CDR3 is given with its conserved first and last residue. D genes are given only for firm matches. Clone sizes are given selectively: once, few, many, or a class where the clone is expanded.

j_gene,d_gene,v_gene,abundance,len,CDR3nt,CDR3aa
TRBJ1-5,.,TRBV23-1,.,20,TGCGCCAGCAGTCAACCCCCAGTGGAGGGGTGTAGAGAAAACAATCAGCCCCAGCATTTT,CASSQPPVEGCRENNQPQHF
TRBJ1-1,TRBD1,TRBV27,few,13,TGTGCCAGCAGTTTGACAGGGGGTACTGAAGCTTTCTTT,CASSLTGGTEAFF
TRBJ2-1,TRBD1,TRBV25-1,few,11,TGTGCCATTAACCCAGGGACAGGGCTTCTCTTC,CAINPGTGLLF
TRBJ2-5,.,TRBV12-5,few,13,TGTGCTAGTGGTTTGGGACAGAAAGAGACCCAGTACTTC,CASGLGQKETQYF
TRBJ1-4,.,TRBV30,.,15,TGTGCCTGGAGTGTACTTCATGCAACTAATGAAAAACTGTTTTTT,CAWSVLHATNEKLFF
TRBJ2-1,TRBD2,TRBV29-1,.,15,TGCAGCGTTCAACGAGGACTAGCGGGAGGAGGTGAGCAGTTCTTC,CSVQRGLAGGGEQFF
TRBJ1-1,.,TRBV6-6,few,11,TGTGCCAGCAGATCACCTACCGGGGATTTCTTT,CASRSPTGDFF
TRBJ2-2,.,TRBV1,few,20,TGCACCAGCAGCGACCTCTGGAGACTAGCGGGAGGTCGAGACACCGGGGAGCTGTTTTTT,CTSSDLWRLAGGRDTGELFF
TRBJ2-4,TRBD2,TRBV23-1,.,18,TGCGCCAGCAGTCGGGCTAGCGGGGACCTTTTAGCCAAAAACATTCAGTACTTC,CASSRASGDLLAKNIQYF
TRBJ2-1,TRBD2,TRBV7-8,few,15,TGTGCCAGCAGCCCCTCGAGCGGGAGGTTAAATGAGCAGTTCTTC,CASSPSSGRLNEQFF
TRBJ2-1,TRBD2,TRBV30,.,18,TGTGCCTGGAGTCCCGGGACTAGCGGAATCCTCACTCGGAATGAGCAGTTCTTC,CAWSPGTSGILTRNEQFF
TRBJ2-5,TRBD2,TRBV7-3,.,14,TGTGCCAGCAGCTTAGGGACTAGCGGGGAGACCCAGTACTTC,CASSLGTSGETQYF
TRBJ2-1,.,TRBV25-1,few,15,TGTGCCAGCAGACCCAGCCCCACCTACAATGAGGGTCAGTTCTTC,CASRPSPTYNEGQFF
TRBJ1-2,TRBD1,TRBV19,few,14,TGTGCCAGTAGGCCCGGGACAGCTAACTATGGCTACACCTTC,CASRPGTANYGYTF
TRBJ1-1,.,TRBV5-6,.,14,TGTGCCAGCAGCTTGGGCCTTACAGGGTTTGAAGCTTTCTTT,CASSLGLTGFEAFF
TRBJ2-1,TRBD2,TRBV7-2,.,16,TGTGCCAGCAGCATCATGAGGGAGGGGAAGAGGAATGAGCAGTTCTTC,CASSIMREGKRNEQFF
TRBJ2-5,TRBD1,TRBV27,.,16,TGTGCCAGCAGTACCTACGGGACAGGTCTACAAGAGACCCAGTACTTC,CASSTYGTGLQETQYF
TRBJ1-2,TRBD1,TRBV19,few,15,TGTGCCAGTAAACTTACAGGGGCCGCTAACTATGGCTACACCTTC,CASKLTGAANYGYTF
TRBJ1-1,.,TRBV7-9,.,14,TGTGCCAGCAGCTTAGGATCGGGGGGCCGGTCAGCTTTCTTT,CASSLGSGGRSAFF
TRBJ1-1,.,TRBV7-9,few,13,TGTGCCAGCAGCAATCAGATGAACACTGAAGCTTTCTTT,CASSNQMNTEAFF
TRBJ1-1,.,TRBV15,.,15,TGTGCCACCAGCAGAGAGGCGGCGATGAACACTGAAGCTTTCTTT,CATSREAAMNTEAFF
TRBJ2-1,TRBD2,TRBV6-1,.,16,TGTGCCAGCAGTGAGTTCGGCGGGAGGAGATACAATGAGCAGTTCTTC,CASSEFGGRRYNEQFF
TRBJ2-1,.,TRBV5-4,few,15,TGTGCCAGCAGCTTGCGAGGGATGCCCATTAATGAGCAGTTCTTC,CASSLRGMPINEQFF
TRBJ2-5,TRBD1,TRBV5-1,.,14,TGCGCCAGCAGCACTACGACAGGGGCCGAGACCCAGTACTTC,CASSTTTGAETQYF
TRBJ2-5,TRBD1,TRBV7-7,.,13,TGTGCCACCGGAGGACAGGGTCAAGAGACCCAGTACTTC,CATGGQGQETQYF
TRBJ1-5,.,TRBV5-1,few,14,TGCGCCAGCAGCTTAGGAGGGCGGGAGCAGCCCCAGCATTTT,CASSLGGREQPQHF
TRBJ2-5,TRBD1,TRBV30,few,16,TGTGCCTGGAGGGGGAAGTTTCGACAGGGGGCAAAGACCCAGTACTTC,CAWRGKFRQGAKTQYF
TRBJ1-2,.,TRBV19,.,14,TGTGCCAGTAGTATGTTGCAGGGCGCTGGAGGCTACACCTTC,CASSMLQGAGGYTF
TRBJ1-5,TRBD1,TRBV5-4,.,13,TGTGCCAGCAGCTCAGGGGGCGCCCAGCCCCAGCATTTT,CASSSGGAQPQHF
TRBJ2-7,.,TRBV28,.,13,TGTGCCAGCAGTACGGGGGGCCGCTACGAGCAGTACTTC,CASSTGGRYEQYF
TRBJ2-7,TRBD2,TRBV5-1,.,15,TGCGCCAGCAGCTTTCGACTAGCGGGGACCTACGAGCAGTACTTC,CASSFRLAGTYEQYF
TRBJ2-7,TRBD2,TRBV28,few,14,TGTGCCACTTCGGGACTAGCGTTAGCCTACGAGCAGTACTTC,CATSGLALAYEQYF
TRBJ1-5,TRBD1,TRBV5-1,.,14,TGCGCCAGCGCGCCCGGACAGGCAGGACAGCCCCAGCATTTT,CASAPGQAGQPQHF
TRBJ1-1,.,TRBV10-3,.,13,TGTGCCACCATGGGGCTTGAGAACACTGAAGCTTTCTTT,CATMGLENTEAFF
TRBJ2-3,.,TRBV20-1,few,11,TGCAGTGCCAGCGGAACAGATACGCAGTATTTT,CSASGTDTQYF
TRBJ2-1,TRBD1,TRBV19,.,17,TGTGCCAGTAGTATAGAGGGTGACAGGGGTCCCTACAATGAGCAGTTCTTC,CASSIEGDRGPYNEQFF
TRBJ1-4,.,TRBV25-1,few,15,TGTGCCAGCAGGGGTGACAGGTCTTTTAATGAAAAACTGTTTTTT,CASRGDRSFNEKLFF
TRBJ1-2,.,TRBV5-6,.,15,TGTGCCAGCAGCCGCCTTGGGGGCAGGGCGGGTGGCTACACCTTC,CASSRLGGRAGGYTF
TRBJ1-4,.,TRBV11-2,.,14,TGTGCCAGCAGCTTAGTCAGAACTAATGAAAAACTGTTTTTT,CASSLVRTNEKLFF
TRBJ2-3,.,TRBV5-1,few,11,TGCGCCAGCAGCTTGGGGCCGACGCAGTATTTT,CASSLGPTQYF
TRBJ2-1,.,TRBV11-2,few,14,TGTGCCAGCAGCTTGGGGACAAACAACAATGAGCAGTTCTTC,CASSLGTNNNEQFF